This entry lists 29 T cell receptor beta chains sequenced from one sample in a study of cytomegalovirus exposure and HLA in healthy donors. Researchers ran the PCR with 60 Vbeta and 13 Jbeta primers. Libraries were prepared by immunoSEQ multiplex PCR; TCRdb keeps only in-frame clonotypes and omits some of them. There are some 150,000 clones in the sample; approximately 79% occur only once, and about 4.4% lies in the top ten. Sequenced: PBMCs. Receptors originate from a man between 35 and 55 years old in good health and CMV-seronegative.

This chain connects TRBV5-8 to TRBJ2-7; 8 bases fit TRBD1. V was pared by 4 bases and J by 3 bases, with 9 bases of the junction left unmatched. This CDR3 has 15 residues. Germline assignment: CDR1 SGHTS and CDR2 YDEGEE. The CDR3 is CASSHGQGRGYEQYF. The CDR3 DNA is TGTGCCAGCAGCCATGGACAGGGAAGGGGCTACGAGCAGTACTTC.

In nucleotides, the CDR3 is TGTGCCAGCACACGGGGGGGGTCGGAGACCCAGTACTTC. Translating it yields CASTRGGSETQYF. The chain combines TRBV9 with TRBJ2-5; 8 bases are a match to TRBD2. The CDR3 totals 13 residues. After removal of 6 bases from V and 5 bases from J, the junction contained 6 bases not matched to a gene. Germline-derived CDR1 and CDR2 are SGDLS and YYNGEE.

As for this clone: Other nucleotide sequences from this sample produce the same CDR3. This chain connects TRBV6-1 to TRBJ2-2; 9 bases are a match to TRBD1. The CDR3 spans 14 residues. Germline CDR1 is MNHNS and CDR2 is SASEGT. Trimming cost V 6 bases and J 8 bases; bases outside gene matches: 7. The CDR3 nucleotides are TGTGCCAGCAGAACTACAGGGGGCGCGGGGGAGCTGTTTTTT. It is translated as CASRTTGGAGELFF.

This clone was picked up a small number of times. The chain has TRBV4-3 and TRBJ2-7; D perhaps matches TRBD1 (7 bases). V gave up 0 bases and J gave up 4 bases, with 13 bases separating them. The germline gives CDR1 LGHNA, CDR2 YSLEER. The CDR3 is 15 residues long. DNA of the CDR3: TGCGCCAGCAGCCAAGAGGAGGGGGCCGCGTACGAGCAGTACTTC. Protein: CASSQEEGAAYEQYF.

This chain uses TRBV4-3 with TRBJ2-5, with D unclear. Looked up from germline, CDR1 is LGHNA and CDR2 is YSLEER. The CDR3 contains 16 residues. V was clipped by 0 bases and J by 5 bases, with 16 bases between them. CDR3 bases: TGCGCCAGCAGCCAAGACAGGAATGGCTTTATGGAGACCCAGTACTTC. Residues: CASSQDRNGFMETQYF.

In its sample, this clone was seen once. This rearrangement joins TRBV9 to TRBJ2-3; TRBD2 is a possible D gene (6 bases). CDR3 size: 17 residues. V shed 3 bases and J shed 0 bases, with 17 bases lying between them. Germline CDR1 and CDR2: SGDLS and YYNGEE. Here the CDR3 reads CASSAEIGGISTDTQYF. The CDR3 DNA is TGTGCCAGCAGCGCAGAGATCGGGGGTATAAGCACAGATACGCAGTATTTT.

The sample holds one count of this clone. This rearrangement joins TRBV28 to TRBJ2-1; no clear D. Germline-derived CDR1 and CDR2 are MDHEN and SYDVKM. The germline V and J ends were trimmed by 3 bases and 9 bases, with 6 bases remaining between them. The CDR3 totals 11 residues. The CDR3 sequence is CASSFPGEQFF. In DNA, the CDR3 is TGTGCCAGCAGTTTTCCGGGTGAGCAGTTCTTC. Drawing the rest from reference TRBV28 and TRBJ2-1, the complete variable domain is DVKVTQSSRYLVKRTGEKVFLECVQDMDHENMFWYRQDPGLGLRLIYFSYDVKMKEKGDIPEGYSVSREKKERFSLILESASTNQTSMYLCASSFPGEQFFGPGTRLTVL.

CDR3 nucleotide sequence: TGCGCCAGCAGCCAGGACAGGGGAGGAAACACCATATATTTT. Translation: CASSQDRGGNTIYF. J is TRBJ1-3 and V is TRBV5-1; 9 bases are a match to TRBD1. Trimming cost V 4 bases and J 4 bases; bases outside gene matches: 3. This CDR3 is 14 amino acids long. Germline V CDR1 and CDR2: SGHRS, YFSETQ.

This chain joins TRBV9 and TRBJ2-5; 9 bases line up with TRBD2. Germline V gene data show CDR1 as SGDLS and CDR2 as YYNGEE. This CDR3 is 15 amino acids long. With V trimmed by 3 bases and J by 1 base, 4 bases remained unmatched. CDR3 region: CASSALAGLQETQYF. CDR3 coding DNA: TGTGCCAGCAGCGCTCTAGCGGGGCTCCAAGAGACCCAGTACTTC.

The J gene is TRBJ2-3, the V gene TRBV13; TRBD2 matches 14 bases. Looked up from germline, CDR1 is PRHDT and CDR2 is FYEKMQ (reference sequence). The CDR3 totals 18 residues. After removal of 4 bases from V and 2 bases from J, the junction contained 8 bases not matched to a gene. As DNA, the CDR3 is TGTGCCAGCAGCTCTCGGACTAGCGGGGGGCTAAACACAGATACGCAGTATTTT. Encoded protein: CASSSRTSGGLNTDTQYF.

The chain has TRBV4-3 and TRBJ2-7; TRBD2 matches 7 bases. The CDR3 sequence is 15 residues long. V gave up 2 bases and J gave up 1 base; unmatched junction bases: 5. Germline loops: CDR1 LGHNA, CDR2 YSLEER. CDR3 bases: TGCGCCAGCAGCCAAACAGCGGGGACGTCCTACGAGCAGTACTTC. Protein sequence: CASSQTAGTSYEQYF.

V gene TRBV7-8 combines with J gene TRBJ1-2; weak D call: TRBD1 (6 bases). Per germline, CDR1 SGHVS and CDR2 FQNEAQ. The CDR3 is 13 residues long. The V end lost 4 bases, the J end lost 4 bases, and 10 bases lay between the germline ends. In DNA form, the CDR3 reads TGTGCCAGCAGCTCCACAGGGTTCTATGGCTACACCTTC. The encoded protein is CASSSTGFYGYTF.

The J gene is TRBJ1-2, the V gene TRBV6-1, with D hard to call. Germline V gene lookup returns CDR1 MNHNS and CDR2 SASEGT. The CDR3 length is 14 residues. V was shortened by 7 bases and J by 4 bases, with 16 bases between the two germline ends. The CDR3 here is CASTAAISVYGYTF. Here the CDR3 DNA reads TGTGCCAGCACGGCGGCGATATCCGTCTATGGCTACACCTTC.

V usage is TRBV7-2 and J usage is TRBJ2-5; 7 nucleotides align to TRBD1. Germline values: CDR1 SGHTA, CDR2 FQGNSA. Germline trimming cut 4 bases from V and 2 bases from J; bases unmatched to any gene: 1. The CDR3 is 13 residues long. CDR3 in DNA: TGTGCCAGCAGCTCGGGACAGCAAGAGACCCAGTACTTC. Encoded protein: CASSSGQQETQYF. Supplemented by reference TRBV7-2 and TRBJ2-5, the full variable domain reads GAGVSQSPSNKVTEKGKDVELRCDPISGHTALYWYRQSLGQGLEFLIYFQGNSAPDKSGLPSDRFSAERTGGSVSTLTIQRTQQEDSAVYLCASSSGQQETQYFGPGTRLLVL.

This clone was counted between two and nine times. The chain couples TRBV6-1 to TRBJ1-1; perhaps TRBD1 as D (6 bases). V was shortened by 5 bases and J by 3 bases, with 13 bases between the two germline ends. This CDR3 has 14 residues. The germline gives CDR1 MNHNS, CDR2 SASEGT. Here the CDR3 reads CASSITGWDTEAFF. CDR3 DNA: TGTGCCAGCAGTATAACAGGGTGGGACACTGAAGCTTTCTTT.

This CDR3 is CASSFPGSLSEQYF. The CDR3 region has the DNA TGCGCCAGCAGTTTTCCCGGGAGCCTGAGCGAGCAGTACTTC. The chain joins TRBV10-2 to TRBJ2-7; D possibly corresponds to TRBD2 (6 bases). CDR1 WSHSY and CDR2 SAAADI come from the germline V gene. V was pared by 5 bases and J by 6 bases, with 17 bases between. The CDR3 loop spans 14 amino acids.

This chain links TRBV7-9 with TRBJ1-5; 7 bases are shared with TRBD1. With V trimmed by 3 bases and J by 4 bases, 3 bases remained unmatched. Germline V lookup: CDR1 SEHNR, CDR2 FQNEAQ (reference sequence). This CDR3 spans 14 amino acids. This chain's CDR3 is CASSLGQINQPQHF. The CDR3 DNA is TGTGCCAGCAGCTTGGGACAGATAAATCAGCCCCAGCATTTT. Together with reference TRBV7-9 and TRBJ1-5, the CDR3 gives the full variable domain: DTGVSQNPRHKITKRGQNVTFRCDPISEHNRLYWYRQTLGQGPEFLTYFQNEAQLEKSRLLSDRFSAERPKGSFSTLEIQRTEQGDSAMYLCASSLGQINQPQHFGDGTRLSIL.

CDR3 nucleotide sequence: TGTGCCTGGAACGGCGGGATTTACGAGCAGTACTTC. Translated: CAWNGGIYEQYF. The chain has TRBV30 and TRBJ2-7, with D perhaps TRBD2 (6 bases). Deletions cut 4 bases from V and 4 bases from J, with 11 bases between. CDR1 is GTSNPN and CDR2 is SVGIG in the germline V gene (reference sequence). The CDR3 covers 12 residues.

This clone was observed once. The J gene is TRBJ2-7, the V gene TRBV4-1, with D perhaps TRBD1 (6 bases). V was pared by 2 bases and J by 5 bases, with 13 bases between. CDR1 is MGHRA, CDR2 YSYEKL, per germline. This CDR3 is built from 14 residues. CDR3 DNA: TGCGCCAGCAGCCAAACAGGGACGGTCGACGAGCAGTACTTC. Protein sequence: CASSQTGTVDEQYF.

V gene TRBV2 combines with J gene TRBJ1-1; 7 bases are shared with TRBD1. Germline V gene lookup returns CDR1 SNHLY and CDR2 FYNNEI. The CDR3 totals 16 residues. The V segment lost 8 bases and the J segment 0 bases; nucleotides outside the gene matches: 12. The CDR3 coding sequence is TGTGCCAGCGGCACAGTAACAGGGGCTTTGAACACTGAAGCTTTCTTT. Its translation: CASGTVTGALNTEAFF.

The V and J genes are TRBV30 and TRBJ1-2; no reliable D call. The germline gives CDR1 GTSNPN, CDR2 SVGIG (reference sequence). This CDR3 spans 12 amino acids. V lost 4 bases and J 8 bases, leaving 14 bases between the germline ends. CDR3 sequence reads: CAWMGAPGGYTF. The DNA for the CDR3 is TGTGCCTGGATGGGAGCGCCGGGAGGCTACACCTTC.

The chain has TRBV9 and TRBJ1-4; weak D call: TRBD1 (5 bases). V lost 4 bases to trimming and J lost 4 bases, with 14 bases between them. The CDR3 totals 15 residues. Germline CDR1 reads SGDLS; CDR2 reads YYNGEE. The CDR3 loop is CASSPWGDGNEKLFF. As DNA, the CDR3 is TGTGCCAGCAGCCCTTGGGGGGACGGTAATGAAAAACTGTTTTTT.

This clone was seen a single time. The V gene is TRBV4-1, the J gene TRBJ1-5, with 8 bases aligning to TRBD1. CDR1 MGHRA and CDR2 YSYEKL come from the germline V gene. The CDR3 spans 18 residues. The ends lost 0 bases at V and 4 bases at J; junction bases unmatched: 11. In nucleotides, the CDR3 is TGCGCCAGCAGCCAAGAAAGGGGTGGGACAGGAAGGAATCAGCCCCAGCATTTT. It yields the protein CASSQERGGTGRNQPQHF.

The chain carries TRBV4-3 and TRBJ1-3; no definite D call. V was trimmed by 0 bases and J by 4 bases, leaving 19 bases between them. Per germline, CDR1 LGHNA and CDR2 YSLEER. The CDR3 extends over 18 amino acids. The CDR3 bases are TGCGCCAGCAGCCAAGATAGCGCCGGCCGGACGTACGGAAACACCATATATTTT. It is translated as CASSQDSAGRTYGNTIYF.

This clone was observed a few times. This chain uses TRBV29-1 with TRBJ2-2, with D maybe TRBD2 (7 bases). The CDR3 extends over 16 amino acids. CDR1 and CDR2 from the germline V gene are SQVTM and ANQGSEA. Deletions cut 5 bases from V and 4 bases from J, with 20 bases between. The CDR3 DNA reads TGCAGCGTTCAAAAAGGGCGGGGGCAAGGCACCGGGGAGCTGTTTTTT. It is translated as CSVQKGRGQGTGELFF.

V gene TRBV5-1 combines with J gene TRBJ1-3; TRBD1 agrees at 8 bases. Germline V gene data show CDR1 as SGHRS and CDR2 as YFSETQ. CDR3 length equals 15 residues. J gave up 0 bases and V 2 bases, and 1 base lay outside the gene matches. The CDR3 DNA follows: TGCGCCAGCAGCTTACAGGGGGGCTCTGGAAACACCATATATTTT. As protein: CASSLQGGSGNTIYF. Combining the CDR3 with reference TRBV5-1 and TRBJ1-3 gives the whole variable domain KAGVTQTPRYLIKTRGQQVTLSCSPISGHRSVSWYQQTPGQGLQFLFEYFSETQRNKGNFPGRFSGRQFSNSRSEMNVSTLELGDSALYLCASSLQGGSGNTIYFGEGSWLTVV.

Details on this clone: The identical CDR3 is also encoded by other nucleotide sequences in the sample. The chain is built from TRBV4-1 and TRBJ1-5; 8 bases align to TRBD1. This CDR3 spans 15 amino acids. Losses at the gene ends were 0 bases for V and 7 bases for J; bases not matched to a gene: 5. Germline loops: CDR1 MGHRA, CDR2 YSYEKL. The CDR3 reads CASSQDWTGRQPQHF. The DNA of the CDR3 is TGCGCCAGCAGCCAAGATTGGACAGGGCGGCAGCCCCAGCATTTT.

V and J are TRBV5-1 and TRBJ1-4, with D hard to call. V was cut by 0 bases and J by 8 bases, with 14 bases left in between. The CDR3 covers 15 residues. The germline V gene encodes CDR1 SGHRS and CDR2 YFSETQ. The CDR3 spells CASSLDAGRGEKLFF. The DNA for the CDR3 is TGCGCCAGCAGCTTGGACGCGGGGAGAGGGGAAAAACTGTTTTTT.

This chain uses TRBV7-9 with TRBJ2-3; D is possibly TRBD1 (6 bases). Trimming left V 10 bases short and J 4 bases short, with 21 bases between. The CDR3 is 15 amino acids. CDR1 is SEHNR, CDR2 FQNEAQ, per germline (reference sequence). This CDR3 is CANRRQVVGPDTQYF. In nucleotides, the CDR3 is TGTGCCAACAGGAGACAGGTGGTGGGCCCAGATACGCAGTATTTT.